What follows are 9 T cell receptor beta chains derived from one specimen sequenced in a study of T cell repertoires in cytomegalovirus infection. One entry per CDR3 protein, called by TCRdb with MiXCR from the reads. The sample includes 200,000 to 250,000 distinct CDR3 sequences, roughly two fifths of them seen just once. Their cognate antigens are unknown. Sequences were derived from CD8+ T cells from cultured PBMCs, sampled from culture after CMV antigen stimulation. These receptor sequences come from a human donor in good health (CMV status not recorded). Some clones in this sample may be carry-over from other donors' samples.

This rearrangement joins TRBV19 to TRBJ2-7; 9 bases fit TRBD1. The CDR3 runs to 14 residues. V shed 6 bases, J shed 3 bases, and the junction held 6 bases outside the gene matches. CDR1 is LNHDA, CDR2 SQIVND, per germline (reference sequence). The CDR3 here is CASRSGQGRYEQYF. In DNA, the CDR3 is TGTGCCAGTAGATCGGGACAGGGACGCTACGAGCAGTACTTC. The full variable domain, in which reference TRBV19 and TRBJ2-7 provide the parts outside the CDR3, is DGGITQSPKYLFRKEGQNVTLSCEQNLNHDAMYWYRQDPGQGLRLIYYSQIVNDFQKGDIAEGYSVSREKKESFPLTVTSAQKNPTAFYLCASRSGQGRYEQYFGPGTRLTVT.

The V and J genes are TRBV28 and TRBJ2-7; D is possibly TRBD2 (5 bases). Per the germline V gene, CDR1 is MDHEN and CDR2 is SYDVKM. The CDR3 covers 13 residues. V shed 5 bases and J shed 7 bases, with 15 bases lying between them. The CDR3 coding sequence is TGTGCCAGCAGTCCTTTAAACACGGGGGAGCAGTACTTC. Translation gives CASSPLNTGEQYF.

The rearrangement links TRBV19 to TRBJ1-5; 8 bases fit TRBD1. Germline lookup yields CDR1 LNHDA and CDR2 SQIVND (reference sequence). The CDR3 is 12 residues long. With V trimmed by 10 bases and J by 7 bases, 6 bases remained unmatched. Here the CDR3 DNA reads TGTGCCACGACAGGGGCAGGACAGCCCCAGCATTTT. Translating gives CATTGAGQPQHF.

The rearrangement joins TRBV4-1 to TRBJ1-1; 11 nucleotides match TRBD1. The CDR3 spans 16 residues. V gave up 3 bases and J gave up 0 bases; unmatched junction bases: 3. Germline assignment: CDR1 MGHRA and CDR2 YSYEKL. This CDR3 is CASSQGQGGLNTEAFF. The CDR3 coding sequence is TGCGCCAGCAGCCAGGGACAGGGGGGATTGAACACTGAAGCTTTCTTT.

This clonotype has just a few counts. This chain connects TRBV15 to TRBJ2-7, with TRBD2 matching over 13 bases. V was pared by 4 bases and J by 6 bases, with 6 bases of the junction left unmatched. CDR1 LNHNV and CDR2 YYDKDF come from the germline V gene (reference sequence). This CDR3 contains 15 residues. CDR3 loop: CATSTGLAGDSEQYF. The CDR3 DNA reads TGTGCCACCAGCACCGGACTAGCGGGAGACTCCGAGCAGTACTTC.

The chain employs TRBV7-8 and TRBJ2-3; no definite D call. This CDR3 has 15 amino acids. Trimming shortened V by 1 base and J by 2 bases, and 10 bases separated the two germline ends. Looked up from germline, CDR1 is SGHVS and CDR2 is FQNEAQ. The CDR3 loop is CASSLEYGSTDTQYF. CDR3 DNA sequence: TGTGCCAGCAGCTTAGAATACGGGTCCACAGATACGCAGTATTTT.

The chain combines TRBV19 with TRBJ2-1; D possibly matches TRBD1 or TRBD2 (5 bases each). The germline gives CDR1 LNHDA, CDR2 SQIVND (reference sequence). Trimming left V 6 bases short and J 7 bases short, with 19 bases between. The CDR3 consists of 15 residues. The CDR3 is CASRTGTPGRNEQFF. The CDR3 nucleotides are TGTGCCAGTAGGACCGGGACCCCGGGTCGGAATGAGCAGTTCTTC.

The gene calls are TRBV29-1 and TRBJ1-2; 9 positions match TRBD1. The V and J ends lost 3 bases and 3 bases, in that order; junction bases with no gene match: 14. The CDR3 is 17 amino acids. Looked up from germline, CDR1 is SQVTM and CDR2 is ANQGSEA. The CDR3 DNA reads TGCAGCGTTGAGGGAGACCGGGACAGGGATGATGACTATGGCTACACCTTC. It codes for CSVEGDRDRDDDYGYTF.

This clonotype was observed a single time. The chain employs TRBV7-9 and TRBJ1-2; 10 bases map to TRBD1. V was clipped by 3 bases and J by 1 base; unmatched bases: 8. The germline gives CDR1 SEHNR, CDR2 FQNEAQ (reference sequence). The CDR3 covers 17 residues. CDR3 in DNA: TGTGCCAGCAGCTTTGAGGGACAGGGGATACTTAACTATGGCTACACCTTC. This codes for CASSFEGQGILNYGYTF.